This entry lists 2 T cell receptor beta chains sequenced from one sample in a study of blood T cell repertoires in COVID-19. Repertoires were generated with immunoSEQ multiplex PCR, while TCRdb's copy carries only in-frame clones and drops some. The data hold 250,000 to 350,000 clones, with under 95% observed a single time. Material: PBMCs or T cells enriched from blood (not recorded which). The receptors shown here come from a man aged 55 to 70 who had recovered from COVID-19.

The chain links TRBV7-4 to TRBJ1-1, with a tentative D call TRBD1 (5 bases). The V end lost 2 bases, the J end lost 2 bases, and 12 bases lay between the germline ends. The CDR3 extends over 15 amino acids. The germline V gene has CDR1 SGHVT and CDR2 SQSDAQ. For the CDR3, the DNA is TGTGCCAGCAGCTTAAGTCAGGGAACCAACACTGAAGCTTTCTTT. This encodes CASSLSQGTNTEAFF.

The chain couples TRBV6-1 to TRBJ1-2; D gene ambiguous. Germline lookup yields CDR1 MNHNS and CDR2 SASEGT. V lost 0 bases and J 0 bases, leaving 5 bases between the germline ends. The CDR3 spans 14 residues. The chain's CDR3 is CASSEAGANYGYTF. The CDR3 DNA reads as TGTGCCAGCAGTGAAGCAGGAGCTAACTATGGCTACACCTTC.